The entry that follows covers one T cell receptor (beta chain) sequence. Its target is unknown. The CDR3 runs 13 residues. With 1 base removed from V and 7 bases from J, the gap between germline ends came to 10 bases. Germline loops: CDR1 SGHTA, CDR2 FQGNSA. The entry originates in a study of T cell repertoires in cytomegalovirus infection. Study-wide results and caveats: Dominant in the ex vivo response were TCR beta clonotypes restricted by HLA-C and specific for CMV. Pooled public TCR beta family frequency picked out CMV carriers with the relevant HLA.

Each CDR3 protein is one row after TCRdb ran MiXCR on the reads. The sample has 400,000 or so distinct CDR3 sequences, 15% to 20% seen once. The origin of this receptor is a human donor in good health (CMV status not recorded). Some clones in this sample may be carry-over from other donors' samples. Source material: PBMCs. The chain recombines TRBV7-2 with TRBJ2-5; D is unclear. The CDR3: CASSLELLATQYF. As DNA, the CDR3 is TGTGCCAGCAGCTTAGAGCTCCTCGCGACCCAGTACTTC. The whole variable domain, remainder taken from reference TRBV7-2 and TRBJ2-5, is GAGVSQSPSNKVTEKGKDVELRCDPISGHTALYWYRQSLGQGLEFLIYFQGNSAPDKSGLPSDRFSAERTGGSVSTLTIQRTQQEDSAVYLCASSLELLATQYFGPGTRLLVL.